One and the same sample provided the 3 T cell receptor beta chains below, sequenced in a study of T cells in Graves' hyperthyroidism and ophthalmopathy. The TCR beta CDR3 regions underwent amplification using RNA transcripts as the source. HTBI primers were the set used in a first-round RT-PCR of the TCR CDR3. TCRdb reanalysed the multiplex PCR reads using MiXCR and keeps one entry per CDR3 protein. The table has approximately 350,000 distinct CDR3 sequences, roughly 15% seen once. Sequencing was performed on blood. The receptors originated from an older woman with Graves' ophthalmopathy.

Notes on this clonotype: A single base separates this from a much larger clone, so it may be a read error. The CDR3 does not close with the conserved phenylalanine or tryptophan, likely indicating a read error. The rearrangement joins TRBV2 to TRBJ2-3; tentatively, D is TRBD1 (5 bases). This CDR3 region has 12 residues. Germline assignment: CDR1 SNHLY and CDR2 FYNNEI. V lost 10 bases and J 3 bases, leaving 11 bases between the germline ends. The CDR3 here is CANSRQTDTQYL. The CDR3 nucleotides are TGTGCCAACTCACGACAGACAGATACGCAGTATCTT.

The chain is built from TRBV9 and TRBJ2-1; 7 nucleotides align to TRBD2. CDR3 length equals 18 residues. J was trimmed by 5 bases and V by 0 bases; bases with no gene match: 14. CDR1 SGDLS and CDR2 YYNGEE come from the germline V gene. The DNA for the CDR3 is TGTGCCAGCAGCGTAGCTACAGGTGGGGGACTACAAAACAATGAGCAGTTCTTC. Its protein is CASSVATGGGLQNNEQFF.

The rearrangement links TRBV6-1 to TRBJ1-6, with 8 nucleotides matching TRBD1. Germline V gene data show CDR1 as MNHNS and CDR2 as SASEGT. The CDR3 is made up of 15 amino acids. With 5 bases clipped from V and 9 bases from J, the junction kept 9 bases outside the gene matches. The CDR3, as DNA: TGTGCCAGCAGTCCCGGACAGGGCATTGGTTCACCCCTCCACTTT. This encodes CASSPGQGIGSPLHF.